This is a list of T cell receptor beta chains from one sample in a study of T cells after yellow fever vaccination. MiXCR, applied by TCRdb to the 5' RACE reads, yields one record per CDR3 protein. The data show 250,000 to 350,000 distinct CDR3 sequences, with around 8.6% seen just once and about 3% held by the top ten. Specimen: CD4+ T cells sorted from PBMCs, collected 5 days after the yellow fever booster vaccination. These receptors came from a man aged 18 to 29 who received the YFV17D yellow fever vaccine. The CDR3 runs from the conserved cysteine through the conserved F or W. A D gene is named only where the DNA matches it firmly. Not all rows give a size; the values are once, few, many and, for expanded clones, a class.

>NA|NA|13|TRBJ2-5|TRBV7-9
TGTGCCAGCAGCTTAACCGTTCAGCGGACCCAGTACTTC
CASSLTVQRTQYF
>NA|NA|13|TRBJ2-7|TRBV5-1
TGCGCCAGCAGCTCGCCAGGCTCCTACGAGCAGTACTTC
CASSSPGSYEQYF
>TRBD1|NA|13|TRBJ1-2|TRBV6-5
TGTGCCAGCAGGATACAGGGGAGATATGGCTACACCTTC
CASRIQGRYGYTF
>NA|many|15|TRBJ2-3|TRBV9
TGTGCCAGCAGCGTAGAAGGGAAACGCACAGATACGCAGTATTTT
CASSVEGKRTDTQYF
>NA|NA|17|TRBJ1-2|TRBV3-1
TGTGCCAGCAGCCAATTTATAGGGCACCTGGGGGGCTATGGCTACACCTTC
CASSQFIGHLGGYGYTF
>NA|few|17|TRBJ2-5|TRBV5-5
TGTGCCAGCAGCTTGGCCGTCGGCAGGGGAAACCAAGAGACCCAGTACTTC
CASSLAVGRGNQETQYF
>NA|NA|15|TRBJ2-1|TRBV19
TGTGCCAGTAGTCAAGGACTCCTGGGGTGGGGAGAGCAGTTCTTC
CASSQGLLGWGEQFF
>NA|NA|12|TRBJ1-2|TRBV9
TGTGCCAGCCAAAGGGACTCCGGGGGCTACACCTTC
CASQRDSGGYTF
>TRBD1|few|16|TRBJ1-1|TRBV5-1
TGCGCCAGCAGCCCCGCTGGACAGGTCAAGGGGACTGAAGCTTTCTTT
CASSPAGQVKGTEAFF
>NA|NA|15|TRBJ2-1|TRBV4-3
TGCGCCAGCAGCCAGGGTAGCCGGAACTACAATGAGCAGTTCTTC
CASSQGSRNYNEQFF
>NA|many|12|TRBJ2-1|TRBV7-2
TGTGCCAGCAGCGGACGTTACAATGAGCAGTTCTTC
CASSGRYNEQFF
>TRBD1|NA|15|TRBJ1-2|TRBV27
TGTGCCAGCAGAGTACAGGGGCCAGGGGACTATGGCTACACCTTC
CASRVQGPGDYGYTF
>NA|NA|15|TRBJ2-7|TRBV6-5
TGTGCCAGCAGTTACTCGGGGACAATGTCCTACGAGCAGTACTTC
CASSYSGTMSYEQYF
>NA|NA|15|TRBJ1-3|TRBV18
TGTGCCAGCTCACCACAGACGGACCCTGGAAACACCATATATTTT
CASSPQTDPGNTIYF
>TRBD2|few|14|TRBJ2-3|TRBV2
TGTGCCAGCAGTGAATCTAGCGGGGGACATACGCAGTATTTT
CASSESSGGHTQYF
>TRBD1|NA|15|TRBJ2-1|TRBV5-1
TGCGCCAGCAGCCTGGCTACTTACAGGGGCAGAGAGCAGTTCTTC
CASSLATYRGREQFF
>NA|few|15|TRBJ2-5|TRBV3-1
TGTGCCAGCAGCGCAGGGTTTAGCACCCAAGAGACCCAGTACTTC
CASSAGFSTQETQYF
>NA|once|14|TRBJ2-5|TRBV7-2
TGTGCCAGCAGCTTAGTTGAGGGTCGGGAGACCCAGTACTTC
CASSLVEGRETQYF
>TRBD1|NA|19|TRBJ2-3|TRBV12-3/TRBV12-4
TGTGCCAGCACTCCGTCGGTCCGAAACAGGGGGCGAGTTGAAGATACGCAGTATTTT
CASTPSVRNRGRVEDTQYF
>NA|many|15|TRBJ1-5|TRBV12-3/TRBV12-4
TGTGCCAGCAGTTTCGGACGACAGGGCAATCAGCCCCAGCATTTT
CASSFGRQGNQPQHF
>NA|NA|14|TRBJ2-2|TRBV2
TGTGCCAGCCGCCGGGACATTGGGTCCGGCGAGCTGTTTTTT
CASRRDIGSGELFF
>TRBD1|NA|17|TRBJ1-2|TRBV12-3/TRBV12-4
TGTGCCAGCAGCCGCCGGGACAGGTTTGGGGCTAACTATGGCTACACCTTC
CASSRRDRFGANYGYTF
>NA|NA|14|TRBJ1-2|TRBV5-5
TGTGCCAGCAGCACCGGGACTCGGGGCTATGGCTACACCTTC
CASSTGTRGYGYTF
>NA|few|17|TRBJ1-4|TRBV4-2
TGTGCCAGCAGCCCCCTAATGGGGGGGGGAACTAATGAAAAACTGTTTTTT
CASSPLMGGGTNEKLFF
>TRBD1|few|15|TRBJ2-7|TRBV5-1
TGCGCCAGCAGCTCGTTGGGACAGATAGCCTACGAGCAGTACTTC
CASSSLGQIAYEQYF
>NA|few|14|TRBJ1-4|TRBV11-2
TGTGCCAGCAGCTTAACAAGTCAGGTTGGAAAACTGTTTTTT
CASSLTSQVGKLFF
>NA|few|11|TRBJ1-2|TRBV9
TGTGCCAGCAGCGTAGCCTATGGCTACACCTTC
CASSVAYGYTF
>NA|NA|13|TRBJ1-3|TRBV24-1
TGTGCCACCGGAAGCAGGGCTGGAAACACCATATATTTT
CATGSRAGNTIYF
>TRBD2|few|15|TRBJ2-3|TRBV20-1
TGCAGTGCTAGTCTGGCGGGGGGGCCAATAGATACGCAGTATTTT
CSASLAGGPIDTQYF
>TRBD1|NA|14|TRBJ2-1|TRBV18
TGTGCCAGCTCACCGGGGACAGGGGAAAATGAGCAGTTCTTC
CASSPGTGENEQFF